Described below is a single T cell receptor (beta chain) sequence and its context. The antigen is unknown. The sample belongs to a study of long-term antiretroviral therapy in people with HIV. Overall study findings and caveats: ART adherence was not documented, and neither viral resistance nor therapy changes had any data.

The germline V gene encodes CDR1 LNHDA and CDR2 SQIVND (reference sequence). This CDR3 has 17 amino acids. The J segment lost 4 bases and the V segment lost 6 bases, leaving 10 bases of the junction unmatched. The immunoSEQ assay was v3.0, run at survey level. Clones were read by immunoSEQ multiplex PCR, and TCRdb kept only the in-frame ones, dropping some. The repertoire holds more than 35,000 clones, with roughly 90% as singletons. The chain recombines TRBV19 with TRBJ1-4; 11 bases are a match to TRBD1. This receptor was obtained from a woman between 18 and 29 years old with HIV. Sample: unsorted PBMCs, taken just before starting antiretroviral therapy. The CDR3 coding sequence is TGTGCCAGTAGCCTGATGGGGACAGGGGGAGTTAATGAAAAACTGTTTTTT. This encodes CASSLMGTGGVNEKLFF.